The 12 T cell receptor beta chains reported below all come from one sample, sequenced in a study of blood T cell repertoires in COVID-19. Sequencing was performed with immunoSEQ multiplex PCR; in TCRdb, only in-frame clones are kept and a portion is missing. The repertoire holds 130,000 to 150,000 clones, with over 70% as singletons. The source material was peripheral blood. Receptor source: a woman in her sixties with acute or convalescent COVID-19.

The J gene is TRBJ2-1, the V gene TRBV10-2, with 7 bases aligning to TRBD2. V shed 5 bases and J 4 bases; nucleotides not matched to a gene: 11. The V gene's germline CDR1 is WSHSY and CDR2 SAAADI. The CDR3 has 16 amino acids. The CDR3, as DNA: TGCGCCAGCAGTTCGTTCATAGCGGGTATTTACAATGAGCAGTTCTTC. Translated: CASSSFIAGIYNEQFF.

This clone was picked up a small number of times. The chain joins TRBV29-1 to TRBJ2-3; 7 bases map to TRBD1. The CDR3 extends over 13 amino acids. V was clipped by 4 bases and J by 5 bases; unmatched bases: 6. The germline gives CDR1 SQVTM, CDR2 ANQGSEA. CDR3 sequence: CSVARGSVDTQYF. In DNA, the CDR3 is TGCAGCGTTGCCAGGGGGTCAGTAGATACGCAGTATTTT.

This clone has just one count. The CDR3 loop is CASSLPAVARSGANVLTF. The CDR3 DNA reads as TGTGCCAGCAGTTTACCGGCCGTAGCCCGCTCTGGGGCCAACGTCCTGACTTTC. The V call is TRBV28, the J call TRBJ2-6; no clear D. With 2 bases removed from V and 0 bases from J, the gap between germline ends came to 14 bases. Germline V CDR1 and CDR2: MDHEN, SYDVKM. The CDR3 has 18 amino acids.

This chain joins TRBV5-4 and TRBJ1-5; D is perhaps TRBD1 (6 bases). The CDR3 covers 13 residues. With 0 bases removed from V and 7 bases from J, the gap between germline ends came to 8 bases. Per the germline V gene, CDR1 is SGHNT and CDR2 is YYREEE (reference sequence). This chain's CDR3 is CASSLDREQPQHF. The CDR3 DNA sequence: TGTGCCAGCAGCTTGGACAGGGAGCAGCCCCAGCATTTT.

The V call is TRBV2, the J call TRBJ2-7, with D possibly matching TRBD1 (6 bases). V lost 4 bases to trimming and J lost 5 bases, with 12 bases between them. Germline-derived CDR1 and CDR2 are SNHLY and FYNNEI. This CDR3 is 13 amino acids long. The CDR3 spells CASSVGGFDEQYF. The CDR3 nucleotides are TGTGCCAGCAGTGTTGGGGGCTTCGACGAGCAGTACTTC.

CDR3: CASTPRGREREQYF. For the CDR3, the DNA is TGTGCCAGCACCCCCAGGGGGCGGGAGAGGGAGCAGTACTTC. The chain carries TRBV6-5 and TRBJ2-7; D is perhaps TRBD1 (8 bases). The CDR3 runs to 14 residues. Germline V gives CDR1 MNHEY, CDR2 SVGAGI. With 7 bases removed from V and 7 bases from J, the gap between germline ends came to 20 bases.

CDR3 coding DNA: TGTGCCAGCAGCTCCGCAGCTGGGGGCCTTAACATGAACACTGAAGCTTTCTTT. It specifies CASSSAAGGLNMNTEAFF. V and J are TRBV7-9 and TRBJ1-1, with D perhaps TRBD1 (6 bases). This CDR3 is built from 18 residues. V lost 4 bases, J lost 0 bases, and 21 bases lay in between. Germline loops: CDR1 SEHNR, CDR2 FQNEAQ (reference sequence).

This sequence joins TRBV5-4 and TRBJ2-5; TRBD2 matches at 9 bases. There are 15 residues in the CDR3. Germline loops: CDR1 SGHNT, CDR2 YYREEE (reference sequence). V lost 4 bases, J lost 4 bases, and 8 bases stayed unmatched. CDR3 coding DNA: TGTGCCAGCAGCCTTCTTGCGGGAGGGCCAGAGACCCAGTACTTC. Protein product: CASSLLAGGPETQYF.

The rearrangement uses TRBV5-6 and TRBJ1-4; 7 bases fit TRBD1. Trimming removed 0 bases from V and 3 bases from J; junction bases left unmatched: 8. The CDR3 runs to 17 residues. Germline V gives CDR1 SGHDT, CDR2 YYEEEE. The CDR3 protein is CASSLGRQGRANEKLFF. As DNA, the CDR3 is TGTGCCAGCAGCTTGGGGAGACAGGGAAGGGCTAATGAAAAACTGTTTTTT.

V gene TRBV27 combines with J gene TRBJ1-5, with 8 nucleotides matching TRBD1. The germline V gene encodes CDR1 MNHEY and CDR2 SMNVEV (reference sequence). The V segment lost 5 bases and the J segment 0 bases; nucleotides outside the gene matches: 9. The CDR3 totals 17 residues. Here the CDR3 reads CASSGQGWPYSNQPQHF. The CDR3 DNA reads as TGTGCCAGCAGTGGACAGGGTTGGCCCTATAGCAATCAGCCCCAGCATTTT.

This chain uses TRBV6-5 with TRBJ2-1, with D unclear. Germline V gene sequence: CDR1 MNHEY, CDR2 SVGAGI. Trimming removed 7 bases from V and 4 bases from J, with 8 bases in between. The CDR3 totals 12 residues. CDR3 sequence reads: CASTPGYNEQFF. CDR3 DNA sequence: TGTGCCAGCACTCCCGGTTACAATGAGCAGTTCTTC.

The chain couples TRBV28 to TRBJ2-6; D gene uncertain. This CDR3 spans 18 amino acids. Trimming took off 5 bases at V and 0 bases at J, with 17 bases between the two ends. Germline V CDR1 and CDR2: MDHEN, SYDVKM. In nucleotides, the CDR3 is TGTGCCAGCAGTACCCCCCACTCAGGATACTCTGGGGCCAACGTCCTGACTTTC. Amino acid sequence: CASSTPHSGYSGANVLTF.